The 27 T cell receptor beta chains in this list originate from one sample, sequenced in a study of identical twins. TCRdb analysed the 5' RACE reads with MiXCR anew, one entry per CDR3 protein. The sample includes a few hundred thousand distinct CDR3 sequences, approximately 18% of them seen just once. Sequences were obtained from naive T cells sorted from blood. The receptor set was obtained from a man over 45 in good health.

This clonotype showed up many times. The V and J genes are TRBV6-6 and TRBJ2-1, with no clear D. Germline-derived CDR1 and CDR2 are MNHNY and SVGAGI (reference sequence). Trimming removed 5 bases from V and 9 bases from J, with 8 bases in between. The CDR3 runs 11 residues. CDR3 DNA: TGTGCCAGCAGTCAGACTCGTGAGCAGTTCTTC. It encodes CASSQTREQFF.

In its sample, this clonotype was seen many times. The CDR3 sequence is CASSRPGLAGGTGELFF. DNA for the CDR3: TGTGCCAGCAGCCGGCCCGGGCTAGCGGGGGGGACCGGGGAGCTGTTTTTT. This sequence joins TRBV3-1 and TRBJ2-2, with 12 bases identical to TRBD2. There are 17 residues in the CDR3. V lost 4 bases and J lost 5; bases outside the gene matches: 8. Germline V gene data show CDR1 as LGHDT and CDR2 as YNNKEL (reference sequence).

The chain recombines TRBV2 with TRBJ2-5; D is perhaps TRBD1 or TRBD2 (6 bases each). The germline V and J ends were trimmed by 2 bases and 7 bases, with 17 bases remaining between them. CDR3 size: 15 residues. The germline V gene encodes CDR1 SNHLY and CDR2 FYNNEI. The CDR3 region has the DNA TGTGCCAGCAGTGAACTGGGGGGCGGCTCGGGGACCCAGTACTTC. Translation gives CASSELGGGSGTQYF.

Ten or more counts support this clonotype. The V gene is TRBV4-1, the J gene TRBJ1-4; D ambiguous. Germline V gene sequence: CDR1 MGHRA, CDR2 YSYEKL. This CDR3 region has 13 residues. V dropped 3 bases and J dropped 8 bases, with 10 bases sitting between them. CDR3 DNA sequence: TGCGCCAGCAGCCAGGTTTTGAGGGAAAAACTGTTTTTT. This encodes CASSQVLREKLFF.

The rearrangement uses TRBV29-1 and TRBJ2-3; D remains ambiguous. CDR3 size: 14 residues. CDR1 SQVTM and CDR2 ANQGSEA come from the germline V gene. Trimming cost V 6 bases and J 2 bases, with 15 bases left between them. CDR3 DNA: TGCAGCGTGGGTATCCTGCTAACCACAGATACGCAGTATTTT. Protein product: CSVGILLTTDTQYF.

This clonotype came up many times. The CDR3 DNA reads TGTGCCATCAGTGAGCCAGAGACAGGATCCTACGAGCAGTACTTC. It translates to CAISEPETGSYEQYF. The chain uses TRBV10-3 and TRBJ2-7; TRBD1 might be the D (6 bases). The V gene lost 2 bases and the J gene lost 1 base, with 12 bases spanning the gap. Germline CDR1 ENHRY, CDR2 SYGVKD. The CDR3 sequence is 15 residues long.

This clonotype was seen more than once but under ten times. The rearrangement uses TRBV7-9 and TRBJ1-2; the D is unclear. CDR3 length: 12 amino acids. CDR1 is SEHNR and CDR2 is FQNEAQ in the germline V gene (reference sequence). Trimming took 0 bases from V and 8 from J, leaving 7 bases between them. In DNA form, the CDR3 reads TGTGCCAGCAGCTTAGCCGTTGGCGGCTACACCTTC. As protein: CASSLAVGGYTF.

This clonotype was seen only a few times. V usage is TRBV6-2 or TRBV6-3 and J usage is TRBJ2-3; 7 bases map to TRBD2. The V gene end was trimmed by 7 bases and the J gene end by 1 base; junction bases not matched to a gene: 8. The CDR3 runs 15 residues. From germline, CDR1 is MNHEY and CDR2 SVGEGT. This CDR3 reads CASKRDPLRTDTQYF. The CDR3 nucleotides are TGTGCCAGCAAGCGGGACCCCCTTCGCACAGATACGCAGTATTTT.

This clonotype was seen only a few times. The CDR3 reads CASMALAGADTQYF. CDR3 in DNA: TGTGCCAGTATGGCACTAGCGGGAGCCGATACGCAGTATTTT. The chain recombines TRBV19 with TRBJ2-3; TRBD2 matches 11 bases. Looked up from germline, CDR1 is LNHDA and CDR2 is SQIVND (reference sequence). This CDR3 is 14 amino acids long. V was clipped by 7 bases and J by 6 bases; unmatched bases: 6.

There are a few counts of this clonotype. V gene TRBV6-2 or TRBV6-3 combines with J gene TRBJ1-5; D is undetermined. Germline V gives CDR1 MNHEY, CDR2 SVGEGT. The CDR3 has 13 residues. Deletions cut 4 bases from V and 7 bases from J, with 11 bases between. DNA of the CDR3: TGTGCCAGCAGTTCAAGACCTAGCCAGCCCCAGCATTTT. This translates into CASSSRPSQPQHF.

The chain links TRBV7-3 to TRBJ2-1; 7 bases are shared with TRBD2. This CDR3 contains 15 residues. The germline gives CDR1 SGHTA, CDR2 FQGTGA. With 2 bases clipped from V and 6 bases from J, the junction kept 7 bases outside the gene matches. CDR3 sequence reads: CASSLRLAVSNEQFF. The CDR3, as DNA: TGTGCCAGCAGCTTACGCCTAGCGGTAAGCAATGAGCAGTTCTTC. Supplemented by reference TRBV7-3 and TRBJ2-1, the full variable domain reads GAGVSQTPSNKVTEKGKYVELRCDPISGHTALYWYRQSLGQGPEFLIYFQGTGAADDSGLPNDRFFAVRPEGSVSTLKIQRTERGDSAVYLCASSLRLAVSNEQFFGPGTRLTVL.

This clonotype has only a few counts. The V gene is TRBV20-1, the J gene TRBJ2-7; 7 nucleotides match TRBD2. V dropped 0 bases and J dropped 5; count of bases not matched to a gene: 13. Germline V gene data show CDR1 as DFQATT and CDR2 as SNEGSKA (reference sequence). This CDR3 has 16 residues. The chain's CDR3 is CSARDTIGLVVNEQYF. CDR3 DNA sequence: TGCAGTGCTAGAGATACTATAGGACTAGTGGTGAACGAGCAGTACTTC.

The V gene is TRBV5-5, the J gene TRBJ2-7, with a possible D match to TRBD2 (6 bases). V shed 4 bases and J shed 6 bases, with 17 bases lying between them. Germline V gives CDR1 SGHKS, CDR2 YYEKEE (reference sequence). CDR3 length: 14 residues. CDR3 protein: CASSRGAVVGEQYF. The CDR3 coding sequence is TGTGCCAGCAGCCGCGGGGCCGTGGTCGGCGAGCAGTACTTC.

This clonotype showed up many times. V and J are TRBV10-3 and TRBJ2-3; 13 bases agree with TRBD2. The CDR3 has 19 amino acids. Trimming cost V 1 base and J 5 bases; bases outside gene matches: 12. CDR1 and CDR2 (germline): ENHRY, SYGVKD. The CDR3: CAISEWITSGRALGDTQYF. The CDR3, as DNA: TGTGCCATCAGTGAGTGGATAACTAGCGGGAGGGCCCTCGGAGATACGCAGTATTTT.

This clonotype was observed a few times. J is TRBJ2-7 and V is TRBV28, with D possibly matching TRBD1 (6 bases). V shed 3 bases and J shed 1 base, with 16 bases lying between them. The CDR3 loop spans 16 amino acids. Per germline, CDR1 MDHEN and CDR2 SYDVKM. The CDR3 sequence is CASSFRLDSLSYEQYF. DNA for the CDR3: TGTGCCAGCAGTTTTCGACTGGACAGTCTGTCCTACGAGCAGTACTTC.

Comments on this clonotype: Sequence at one end of the junction differs from germline and may be a read error. CDR3 amino acids: CASSATGTSGSIF. CDR3 sequence (DNA): TGTGCCAGCAGTGCAACCGGGACTAGCGGGAGTATCTTC. The chain couples TRBV28 to TRBJ2-1; 14 nucleotides match TRBD2. Germline V gene lookup returns CDR1 MDHEN and CDR2 SYDVKM. The CDR3 totals 13 residues.

CDR3 coding DNA: TGCAGCGTTGAAGATCTTCGGGGGCCTAGCTCCTACGAGCAGTACTTC. The encoded protein is CSVEDLRGPSSYEQYF. The V gene is TRBV29-1, the J gene TRBJ2-7; the D call may be TRBD1 or TRBD2 (6 bases each). From germline, CDR1 is SQVTM and CDR2 ANQGSEA. V was clipped by 0 bases and J by 0 bases, with 15 bases between them. This CDR3 comprises 16 residues.

The chain employs TRBV30 and TRBJ1-1; 10 positions agree with TRBD1. V was pared by 5 bases and J by 0 bases, with 9 bases of the junction left unmatched. This CDR3 comprises 16 residues. Germline CDR1 is GTSNPN and CDR2 is SVGIG (reference sequence). The CDR3, as DNA: TGTGCCTGGTGTCCGGGACAGGGGTCCCTGAACACTGAAGCTTTCTTT. It encodes CAWCPGQGSLNTEAFF.

CDR3 sequence: CASSQDPQIYYGYTF. As DNA, the CDR3 is TGCGCCAGCAGCCAAGACCCACAGATTTACTATGGCTACACCTTC. The chain couples TRBV4-1 to TRBJ1-2; D remains unclear. V was trimmed by 0 bases and J by 3 bases, leaving 11 bases between them. The CDR3 consists of 15 residues. Germline values: CDR1 MGHRA, CDR2 YSYEKL.

This clonotype was observed a handful of times. The V and J genes are TRBV6-1 and TRBJ2-3; either TRBD1 or TRBD2 may supply D (5 bases each). Between the trimmed V and J ends, which lost 2 bases and 1 base, there was a span of 19 bases. Germline V CDR1 and CDR2: MNHNS, SASEGT. This CDR3 contains 18 residues. CDR3 region: CASSELWDAGYRTDTQYF. CDR3 nucleotide sequence: TGTGCCAGCAGTGAATTATGGGACGCCGGCTACCGCACAGATACGCAGTATTTT.

This clonotype appeared a few times. The chain has TRBV19 and TRBJ2-7, with D possibly TRBD1 on 6 matching bases. The V end was cut by 3 bases, the J end by 1 base, with 10 bases between. Germline V gene data show CDR1 as LNHDA and CDR2 as SQIVND (reference sequence). The CDR3 covers 14 residues. The CDR3 loop is CASSIRQDSYEQYF. CDR3 nucleotide sequence: TGTGCCAGTAGTATTAGACAGGATTCCTACGAGCAGTACTTC.

DNA of the CDR3: TGCGCCAGCAGCCACCCGGGACAGGGATTCACCGGGGAGCTGTTTTTT. Encoded protein: CASSHPGQGFTGELFF. The V and J genes are TRBV5-1 and TRBJ2-2; 9 nucleotides line up with TRBD1. This CDR3 comprises 16 residues. Trimming at V came to 4 bases and at J to 4 bases, leaving 8 bases not matched to a gene. CDR1 is SGHRS and CDR2 is YFSETQ in the germline V gene.

The sample holds a few counts of this clonotype. This chain connects TRBV20-1 to TRBJ2-1, with 11 nucleotides matching TRBD2. Trimming at V came to 5 bases and at J to 0 bases, leaving 3 bases not matched to a gene. The V gene's germline CDR1 is DFQATT and CDR2 SNEGSKA (reference sequence). The CDR3 has 15 amino acids. The CDR3 is CSAGGLAVSYNEQFF. The CDR3 nucleotides are TGCAGTGCTGGGGGACTAGCGGTCTCCTACAATGAGCAGTTCTTC.

This clonotype was seen a few times. The chain carries TRBV12-5 and TRBJ2-1; TRBD2 matches 15 bases. With 6 bases clipped from V and 2 bases from J, the junction kept 8 bases outside the gene matches. The germline gives CDR1 LGHNT, CDR2 FRNRAP. This CDR3 has 18 amino acids. Written as DNA, the CDR3 is TGTGCTAGTGGCCGAGGACTAGCGGGAGGGCCAACCTACAATGAGCAGTTCTTC. It yields the protein CASGRGLAGGPTYNEQFF.

V and J are TRBV5-1 and TRBJ1-1; TRBD1 agrees at 11 bases. The V and J ends lost 4 bases and 0 bases, in that order; junction bases with no gene match: 11. Looked up from germline, CDR1 is SGHRS and CDR2 is YFSETQ. This CDR3 spans 18 amino acids. The CDR3 region has the DNA TGCGCCAGCAGCGACACCGGGACAGGGGGGCACATGAACACTGAAGCTTTCTTT. This gives the protein CASSDTGTGGHMNTEAFF.

The chain is built from TRBV20-1 and TRBJ2-1; the D is unclear. The germline gives CDR1 DFQATT, CDR2 SNEGSKA (reference sequence). The V end was cut by 3 bases, the J end by 2 bases, with 5 bases between. This CDR3 contains 12 residues. The CDR3 nucleotides read TGCAGTGCTAGCAACCCCTACAATGAGCAGTTCTTC. It codes for CSASNPYNEQFF.

This clonotype has a count of ten or more. V usage is TRBV14 and J usage is TRBJ2-2, with TRBD1 matching over 8 bases. Losses at the gene ends were 7 bases for V and 3 bases for J; bases not matched to a gene: 4. Germline CDR1 reads SGHDN; CDR2 reads FVKESK. This CDR3 contains 14 residues. The CDR3 nucleotides read TGTGCCAGCAATCAGGGGGCGGACACCGGGGAGCTGTTTTTT. Translation gives CASNQGADTGELFF.